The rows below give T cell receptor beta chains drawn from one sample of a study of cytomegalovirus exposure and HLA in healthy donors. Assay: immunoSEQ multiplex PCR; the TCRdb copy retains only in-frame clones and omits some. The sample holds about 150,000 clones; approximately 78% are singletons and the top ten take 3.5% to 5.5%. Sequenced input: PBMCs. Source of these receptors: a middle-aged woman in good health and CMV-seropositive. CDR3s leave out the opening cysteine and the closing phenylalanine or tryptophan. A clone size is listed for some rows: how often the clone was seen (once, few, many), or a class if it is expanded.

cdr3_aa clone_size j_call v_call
ASQGLAYEQY . TRBJ2-7 TRBV7-2
ASSLAWQPQH . TRBJ1-5 TRBV28
ASRRKGDTGELF . TRBJ2-2 TRBV19
ASSRVLPNQPQH many TRBJ1-5 TRBV28
ASSEAFIRGGYGYT . TRBJ1-2 TRBV6-1
ASSSGASYEQY . TRBJ2-7 TRBV2
ASSLPGPGGETQY . TRBJ2-5 TRBV5-4
ASSYRSGRGGGQY . TRBJ2-3 TRBV6-5
ASSSTSGTADTQY . TRBJ2-3 TRBV5-5
ASSLTSGPGELF . TRBJ2-2 TRBV7-3
AWSPVAVSTDTQY . TRBJ2-3 TRBV30